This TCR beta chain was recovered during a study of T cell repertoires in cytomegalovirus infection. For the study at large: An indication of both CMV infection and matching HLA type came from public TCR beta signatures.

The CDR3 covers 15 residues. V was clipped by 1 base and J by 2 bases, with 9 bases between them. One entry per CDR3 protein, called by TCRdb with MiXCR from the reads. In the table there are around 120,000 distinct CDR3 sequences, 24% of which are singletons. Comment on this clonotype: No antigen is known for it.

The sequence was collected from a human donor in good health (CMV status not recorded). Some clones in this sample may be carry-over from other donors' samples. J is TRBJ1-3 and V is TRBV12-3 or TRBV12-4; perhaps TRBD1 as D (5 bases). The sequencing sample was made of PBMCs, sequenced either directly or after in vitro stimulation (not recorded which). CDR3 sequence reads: CASSLGVGAGNTIYF. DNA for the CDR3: TGTGCCAGCAGTTTAGGGGTGGGGGCTGGAAACACCATATATTTT.